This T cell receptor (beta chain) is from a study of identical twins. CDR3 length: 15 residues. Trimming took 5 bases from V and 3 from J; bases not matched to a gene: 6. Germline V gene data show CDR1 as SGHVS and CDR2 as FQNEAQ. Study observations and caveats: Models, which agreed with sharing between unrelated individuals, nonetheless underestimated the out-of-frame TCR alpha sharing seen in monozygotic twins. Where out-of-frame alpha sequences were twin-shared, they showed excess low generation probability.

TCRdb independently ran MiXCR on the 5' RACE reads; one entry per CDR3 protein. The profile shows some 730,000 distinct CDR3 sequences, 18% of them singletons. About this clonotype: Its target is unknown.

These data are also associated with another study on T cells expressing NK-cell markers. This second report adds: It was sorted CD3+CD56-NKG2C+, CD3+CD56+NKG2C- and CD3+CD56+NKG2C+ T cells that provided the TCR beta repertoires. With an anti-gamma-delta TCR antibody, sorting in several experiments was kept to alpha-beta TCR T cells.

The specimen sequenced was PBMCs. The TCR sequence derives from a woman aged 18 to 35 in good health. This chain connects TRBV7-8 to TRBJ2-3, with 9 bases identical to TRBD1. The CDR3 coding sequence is TGTGCCAGCAGCGTACAGGGGGCCCGAACAGATACGCAGTATTTT. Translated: CASSVQGARTDTQYF.